These T cell receptor beta chains were read from a single sample in a study of blood T cell repertoires in COVID-19. Assay used: immunoSEQ multiplex PCR; TCRdb lists only in-frame clones, some missing. The repertoire has 130,000 to 150,000 clones, about 88% of them found once; the top ten carry around 2.5%. The sequenced sample was peripheral blood. The receptors were gathered from a human donor with acute or convalescent COVID-19. The donor label of this sample is uncertain. Both conserved end residues are part of each CDR3. Fields, in order: J gene, V gene, D gene, clone size, CDR3 protein, CDR3 DNA. D genes are given only for firm matches. A row's size may be missing; if present it is once, few, many or a size class.

TRBJ2-3 | TRBV7-2 | NA | NA | CASSLALGTDTQYF | TGTGCCAGCAGCTTAGCCCTTGGCACAGATACGCAGTATTTT
TRBJ2-2 | TRBV5-4 | NA | NA | CASSLAGGSSGTGELFF | TGTGCCAGCAGCTTGGCCGGGGGTAGCTCTGGGACCGGGGAGCTGTTTTTT
TRBJ1-3 | TRBV5-1 | NA | NA | CASSRVSAPGNTIYF | TGCGCCAGCAGTAGAGTGAGTGCCCCTGGAAACACCATATATTTT
TRBJ1-6 | TRBV24-1 | TRBD1 | NA | CATSETGGAVYNSPLHF | TGTGCCACCAGTGAAACAGGGGGCGCGGTGTATAATTCACCCCTCCACTTT
TRBJ1-6 | TRBV19 | NA | NA | CASSLYRAKADSPLHF | TGTGCCAGTAGTTTGTACCGGGCGAAAGCGGATTCACCCCTCCACTTT
TRBJ2-1 | TRBV6-5 | NA | few | CASSYVQGNVNEQFF | TGTGCCAGCAGTTACGTTCAGGGGAATGTCAATGAGCAGTTCTTC
TRBJ1-5 | TRBV7-2 | TRBD1 | NA | CASSPGQVNQPQHF | TGTGCCAGCAGCCCCGGACAGGTTAATCAGCCCCAGCATTTT
TRBJ2-1 | TRBV5-1 | TRBD2 | once | CASTTLAGTYNEQFF | TGCGCCAGCACCACACTAGCGGGAACCTACAATGAGCAGTTCTTC
TRBJ2-5 | TRBV6-2/TRBV6-3 | TRBD2 | NA | CASSRRGYQETQYF | TGTGCCAGCAGCCGGCGGGGGTACCAAGAGACCCAGTACTTC
TRBJ2-2 | TRBV24-1 | NA | NA | CATSDFKEGTDTGELFF | TGTGCCACCAGTGATTTTAAGGAGGGGACCGACACCGGGGAGCTGTTTTTT
TRBJ1-3 | TRBV4-2 | TRBD1 | NA | CASSQGTGNSGNTIYF | TGTGCCAGCAGCCAAGGGACAGGGAACTCTGGAAACACCATATATTTT
TRBJ2-1 | TRBV4-2 | TRBD2 | NA | CASSQGSTSGGLYNEQFF | TGTGCCAGCAGCCAAGGCAGTACTAGCGGGGGGTTGTACAATGAGCAGTTCTTC
TRBJ1-5 | TRBV19 | TRBD1 | NA | CASSIVTGGGQPQHF | TGTGCCAGTAGTATTGTTACAGGGGGCGGACAGCCCCAGCATTTT
TRBJ2-7 | TRBV4-3 | NA | NA | CASSQDRTLAYEQYF | TGCGCCAGCAGCCAAGATAGGACTTTAGCCTACGAGCAGTACTTC
TRBJ1-5 | TRBV4-3 | TRBD1 | few | CASSQDLDRGRPQHF | TGCGCCAGCAGCCAAGATTTGGACAGGGGTAGGCCCCAGCATTTT
TRBJ1-2 | TRBV12-5 | NA | NA | CASGLASGQDYGYTF | TGTGCTAGTGGTTTGGCCTCCGGCCAGGACTATGGCTACACCTTC
TRBJ1-1 | TRBV18 | NA | NA | CASSPQDLNTEAFF | TGTGCCAGCTCACCCCAGGACTTAAACACTGAAGCTTTCTTT
TRBJ1-4 | TRBV28 | TRBD1 | NA | CASSFPDRGDEKLFF | TGTGCCAGCAGTTTTCCGGACAGGGGGGATGAAAAACTGTTTTTT
TRBJ1-5 | TRBV6-6 | TRBD1 | NA | CASSYQGGSNQPQHF | TGTGCCAGCAGTTATCAGGGGGGTAGCAATCAGCCCCAGCATTTT
TRBJ2-7 | TRBV30 | TRBD1 | few | CAWGPKGALGEQYF | TGTGCCTGGGGCCCCAAGGGGGCCTTGGGGGAGCAGTACTTC
TRBJ1-1 | TRBV3-1/TRBV3-2 | TRBD1 | NA | CASTPHRGANTEAFF | TGTGCCAGCACCCCACACAGGGGGGCGAACACTGAAGCTTTCTTT
TRBJ1-5 | TRBV6-2/TRBV6-3 | TRBD1 | NA | CASSYGDRYQPQHF | TGTGCCAGCAGTTACGGGGACAGATATCAGCCCCAGCATTTT
TRBJ2-1 | TRBV19 | NA | NA | CASSISRYNEQFF | TGTGCCAGTAGTATATCCAGATACAATGAGCAGTTCTTC
TRBJ1-1 | TRBV30 | NA | NA | CAWTLRGNTEAFF | TGTGCCTGGACCTTGCGGGGTAACACTGAAGCTTTCTTT
TRBJ2-1 | TRBV9 | NA | NA | CASTSGTGTYNEQFF | TGTGCCAGCACCAGCGGGACAGGCACCTACAATGAGCAGTTCTTC
TRBJ2-1 | TRBV6-5 | NA | NA | CATIVPSYNEQFF | TGTGCCACCATCGTCCCCAGCTACAATGAGCAGTTCTTC
TRBJ2-7 | TRBV3-1/TRBV3-2 | TRBD1 | NA | CASSHGTALYEQYF | TGTGCCAGCAGCCACGGGACAGCCCTCTACGAGCAGTACTTC
TRBJ2-1 | TRBV11-2 | TRBD2 | NA | CASSLAWLAAYNEQFF | TGTGCCAGCAGCTTAGCGTGGCTAGCGGCCTACAATGAGCAGTTCTTC
TRBJ2-3 | TRBV19 | NA | once | CASSKGAGSTDTQYF | TGTGCCAGTAGTAAGGGTGCGGGGAGCACAGATACGCAGTATTTT
TRBJ1-1 | TRBV6-5 | NA | NA | CASSYGQPNTEAFF | TGTGCCAGCAGTTACGGACAGCCGAACACTGAAGCTTTCTTT
TRBJ2-2 | TRBV30 | NA | NA | CAWSLFGRDAGELFF | TGTGCCTGGAGTCTTTTTGGCAGGGATGCCGGGGAGCTGTTTTTT
TRBJ2-1 | TRBV27 | NA | NA | CASSHTGEGEQFF | TGTGCCAGCAGTCACACAGGTGAAGGGGAGCAGTTCTTC
TRBJ1-2 | TRBV5-5 | NA | NA | CASSTGQFYGYTF | TGTGCCAGCAGCACAGGACAGTTCTATGGCTACACCTTC
TRBJ1-2 | TRBV5-6 | NA | few | CASSLTDKRGGGYTF | TGTGCCAGCAGCTTGACTGACAAGCGGGGAGGCGGCTACACCTTC
TRBJ2-7 | TRBV6-5 | NA | once | CASSPGDVEQYF | TGTGCCAGCAGTCCAGGGGACGTCGAGCAGTACTTC
TRBJ1-4 | TRBV24-1 | NA | NA | CATSGQGGEKLFF | TGTGCCACCAGTGGGCAGGGTGGTGAAAAACTGTTTTTT
TRBJ2-6 | TRBV25-1 | TRBD1 | few | CASRPDRATTGANVLTF | TGTGCCAGCAGGCCGGACAGGGCCACTACTGGGGCCAACGTCCTGACTTTC
TRBJ2-2 | TRBV20-1 | NA | NA | CSASRLTNTGELFF | TGCAGTGCTAGTCGACTAACAAACACCGGGGAGCTGTTTTTT
TRBJ2-4 | TRBV12-3/TRBV12-4 | NA | NA | CASEDGQKNIQYF | TGTGCCAGTGAGGACGGACAGAAAAACATTCAGTACTTC